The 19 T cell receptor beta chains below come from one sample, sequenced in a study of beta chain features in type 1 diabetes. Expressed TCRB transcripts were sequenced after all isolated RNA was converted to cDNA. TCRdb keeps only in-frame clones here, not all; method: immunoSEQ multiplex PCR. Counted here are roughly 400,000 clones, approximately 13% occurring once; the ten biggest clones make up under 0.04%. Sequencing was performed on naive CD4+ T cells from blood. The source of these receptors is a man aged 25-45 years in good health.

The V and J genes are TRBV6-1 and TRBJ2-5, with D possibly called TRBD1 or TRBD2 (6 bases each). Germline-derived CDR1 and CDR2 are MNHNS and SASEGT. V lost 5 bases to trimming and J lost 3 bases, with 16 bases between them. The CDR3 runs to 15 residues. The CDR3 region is CASSIQGRIEETQYF. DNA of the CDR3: TGTGCCAGCAGTATTCAGGGGAGGATCGAAGAGACCCAGTACTTC.

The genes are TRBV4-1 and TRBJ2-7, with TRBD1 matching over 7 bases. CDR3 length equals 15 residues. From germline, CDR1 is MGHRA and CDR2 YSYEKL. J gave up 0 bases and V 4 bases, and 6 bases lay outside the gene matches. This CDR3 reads CASSLGQRSSYEQYF. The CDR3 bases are TGCGCCAGCAGCCTGGGACAGCGTAGCTCCTACGAGCAGTACTTC.

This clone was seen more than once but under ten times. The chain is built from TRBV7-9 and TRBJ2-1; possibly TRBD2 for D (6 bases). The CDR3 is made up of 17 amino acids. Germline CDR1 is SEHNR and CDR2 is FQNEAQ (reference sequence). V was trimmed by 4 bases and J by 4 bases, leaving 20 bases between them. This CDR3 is CASSYELRRGLYNEQFF. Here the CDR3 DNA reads TGTGCCAGCAGCTACGAGCTTAGGCGGGGATTATACAATGAGCAGTTCTTC.

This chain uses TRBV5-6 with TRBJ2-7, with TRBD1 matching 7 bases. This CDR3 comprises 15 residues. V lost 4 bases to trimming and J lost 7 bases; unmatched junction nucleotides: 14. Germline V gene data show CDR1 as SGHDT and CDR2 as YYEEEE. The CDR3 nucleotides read TGTGCCAGCAGCACCTATGGGACAGCGAGGTGGGAGCAGTACGTC. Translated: CASSTYGTARWEQYV.

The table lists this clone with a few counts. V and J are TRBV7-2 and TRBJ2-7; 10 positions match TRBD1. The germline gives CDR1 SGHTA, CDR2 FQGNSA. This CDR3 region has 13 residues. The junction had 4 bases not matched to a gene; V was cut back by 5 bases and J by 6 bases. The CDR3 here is CASSRDRGREQYV. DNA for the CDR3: TGTGCCAGCAGCCGGGACAGGGGACGCGAGCAGTACGTC.

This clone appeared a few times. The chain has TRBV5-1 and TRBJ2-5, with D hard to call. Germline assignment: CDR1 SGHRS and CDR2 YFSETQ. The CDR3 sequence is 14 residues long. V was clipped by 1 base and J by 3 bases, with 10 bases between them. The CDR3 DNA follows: TGCGCCAGCAGCTTGTCAGCCTTAAAAGAGACCCAGTACTTC. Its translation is CASSLSALKETQYF.

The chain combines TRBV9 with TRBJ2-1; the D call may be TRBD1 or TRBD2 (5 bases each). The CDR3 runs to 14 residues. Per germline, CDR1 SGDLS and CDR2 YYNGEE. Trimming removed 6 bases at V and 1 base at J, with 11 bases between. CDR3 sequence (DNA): TGTGCCAGCACGGGACCCCCTTCCTACAATGAGCAGTTCTTC. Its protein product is CASTGPPSYNEQFF. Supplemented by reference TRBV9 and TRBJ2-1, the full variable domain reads DSGVTQTPKHLITATGQRVTLRCSPRSGDLSVYWYQQSLDQGLQFLIQYYNGEERAKGNILERFSAQQFPDLHSELNLSSLELGDSALYFCASTGPPSYNEQFFGPGTRLTVL.

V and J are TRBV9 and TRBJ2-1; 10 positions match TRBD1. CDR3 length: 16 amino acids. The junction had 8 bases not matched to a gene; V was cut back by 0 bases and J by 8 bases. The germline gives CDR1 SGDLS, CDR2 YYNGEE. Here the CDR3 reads CASSVGRGQGWDEQFF. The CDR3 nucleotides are TGTGCCAGCAGCGTAGGACGGGGACAGGGGTGGGATGAGCAGTTCTTC.

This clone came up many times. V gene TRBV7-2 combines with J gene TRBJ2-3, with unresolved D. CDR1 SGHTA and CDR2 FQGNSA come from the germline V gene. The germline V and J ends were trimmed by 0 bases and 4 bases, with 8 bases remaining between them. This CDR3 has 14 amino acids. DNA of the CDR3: TGTGCCAGCAGCTTAGCTGTGCTTTCAGATACGCAGTATTTT. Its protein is CASSLAVLSDTQYF.

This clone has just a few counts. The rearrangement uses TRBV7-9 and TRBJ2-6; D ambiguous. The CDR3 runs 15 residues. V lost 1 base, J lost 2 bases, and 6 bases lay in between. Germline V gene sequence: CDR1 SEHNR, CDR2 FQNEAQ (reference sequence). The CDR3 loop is CASSLDGTGANVLTF. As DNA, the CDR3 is TGTGCCAGCAGCTTAGACGGTACTGGGGCCAACGTCCTGACTTTC.

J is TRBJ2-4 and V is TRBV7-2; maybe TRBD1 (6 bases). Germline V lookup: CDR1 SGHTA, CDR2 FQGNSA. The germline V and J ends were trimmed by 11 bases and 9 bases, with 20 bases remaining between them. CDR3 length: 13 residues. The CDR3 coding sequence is TGTGCCGGGGGCCCTCAGGGCGAAGGCATTCAGTACTTC. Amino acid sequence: CAGGPQGEGIQYF.

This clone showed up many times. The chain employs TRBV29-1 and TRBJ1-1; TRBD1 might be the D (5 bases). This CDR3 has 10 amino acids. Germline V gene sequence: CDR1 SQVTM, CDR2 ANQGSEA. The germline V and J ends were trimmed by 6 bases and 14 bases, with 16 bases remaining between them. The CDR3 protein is CSVAREFLFF. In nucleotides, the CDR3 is TGCAGCGTCGCCAGGGAGTTTCTATTCTTT.

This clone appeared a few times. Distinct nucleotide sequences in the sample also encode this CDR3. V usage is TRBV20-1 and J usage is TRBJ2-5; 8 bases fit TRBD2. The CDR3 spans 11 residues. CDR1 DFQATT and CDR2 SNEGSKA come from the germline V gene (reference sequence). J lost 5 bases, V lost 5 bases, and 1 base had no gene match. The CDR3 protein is CSAREGETQYF. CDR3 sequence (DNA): TGCAGTGCTCGGGAGGGCGAGACCCAGTACTTC.

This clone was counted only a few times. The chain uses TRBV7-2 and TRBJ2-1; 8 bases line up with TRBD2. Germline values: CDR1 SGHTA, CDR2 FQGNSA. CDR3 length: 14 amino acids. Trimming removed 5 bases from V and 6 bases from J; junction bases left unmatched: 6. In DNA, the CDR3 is TGTGCCAGCAGCCTGAGGACTAGCAGCAATGAGCAGTTCTTC. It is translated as CASSLRTSSNEQFF.

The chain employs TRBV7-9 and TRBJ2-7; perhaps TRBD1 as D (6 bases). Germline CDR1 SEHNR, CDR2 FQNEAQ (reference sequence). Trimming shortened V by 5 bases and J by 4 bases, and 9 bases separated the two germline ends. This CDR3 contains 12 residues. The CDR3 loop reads CASSIGQYEQYF. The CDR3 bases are TGTGCCAGCAGCATCGGACAGTACGAGCAGTACTTC. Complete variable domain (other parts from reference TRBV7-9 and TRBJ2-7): DTGVSQNPRHKITKRGQNVTFRCDPISEHNRLYWYRQTLGQGPEFLTYFQNEAQLEKSRLLSDRFSAERPKGSFSTLEIQRTEQGDSAMYLCASSIGQYEQYFGPGTRLTVT.

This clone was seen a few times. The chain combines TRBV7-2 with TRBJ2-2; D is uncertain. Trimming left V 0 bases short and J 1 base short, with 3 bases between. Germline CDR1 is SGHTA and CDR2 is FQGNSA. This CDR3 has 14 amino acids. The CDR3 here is CASSLAWNTGELFF. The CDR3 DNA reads TGTGCCAGCAGCTTAGCGTGGAACACCGGGGAGCTGTTTTTT.

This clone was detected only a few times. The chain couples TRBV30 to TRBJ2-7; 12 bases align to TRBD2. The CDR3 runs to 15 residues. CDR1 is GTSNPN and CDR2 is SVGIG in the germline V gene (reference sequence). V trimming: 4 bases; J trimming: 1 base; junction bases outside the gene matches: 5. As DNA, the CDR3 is TGTGCCTGGACTAGCGGGAGGGCTGGGTCCTACGAGCAGTACGTC. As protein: CAWTSGRAGSYEQYV.

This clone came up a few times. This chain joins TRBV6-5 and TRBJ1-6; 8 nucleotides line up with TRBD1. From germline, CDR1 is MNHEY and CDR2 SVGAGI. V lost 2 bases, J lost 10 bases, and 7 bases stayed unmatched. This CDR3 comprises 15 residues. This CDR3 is CASSYAYRGGSPLHF. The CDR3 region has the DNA TGTGCCAGCAGTTACGCCTACAGGGGGGGGTCACCCCTCCACTTT.

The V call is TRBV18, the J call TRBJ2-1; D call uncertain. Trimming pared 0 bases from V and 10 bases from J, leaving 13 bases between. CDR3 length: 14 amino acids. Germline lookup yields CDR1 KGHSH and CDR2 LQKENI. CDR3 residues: CASSPPGRAREQFF. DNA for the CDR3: TGTGCCAGCTCACCACCGGGAAGGGCGCGGGAGCAGTTCTTC.